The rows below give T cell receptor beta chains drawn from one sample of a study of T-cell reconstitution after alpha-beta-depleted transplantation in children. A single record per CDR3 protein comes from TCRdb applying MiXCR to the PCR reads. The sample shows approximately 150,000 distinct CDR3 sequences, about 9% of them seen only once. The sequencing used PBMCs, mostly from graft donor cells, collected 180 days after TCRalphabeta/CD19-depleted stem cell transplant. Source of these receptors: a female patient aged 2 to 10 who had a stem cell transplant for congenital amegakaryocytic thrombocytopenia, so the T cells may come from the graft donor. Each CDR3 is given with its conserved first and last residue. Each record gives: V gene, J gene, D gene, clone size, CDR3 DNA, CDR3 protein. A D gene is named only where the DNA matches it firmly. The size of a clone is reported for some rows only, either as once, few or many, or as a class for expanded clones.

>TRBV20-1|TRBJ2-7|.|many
TGCAGTGCTAGAGTCGACGAGCAGTACTTC
CSARVDEQYF
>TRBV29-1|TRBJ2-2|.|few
TGCAGCGTTGTACCAACGGGACACCTCACCGGGGAGCTGTTTTTT
CSVVPTGHLTGELFF
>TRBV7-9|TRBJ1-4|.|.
TGTGCCAGCACGCACCTCAATGGGGGGGAAAAACTGTTTTTT
CASTHLNGGEKLFF
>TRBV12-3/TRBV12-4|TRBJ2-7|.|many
TGTGCCAGCAGTTTGAAGGGGTACTACGAGCAGTACTTC
CASSLKGYYEQYF
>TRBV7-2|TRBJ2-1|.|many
TGTGCCAGCAGCCCCGGCTACAATGAGCAGTTCTTC
CASSPGYNEQFF
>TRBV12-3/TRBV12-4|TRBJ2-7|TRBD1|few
TGTGCCAGCAGTTTTAAGGGACAGGGCGACGAGCAGTACTTC
CASSFKGQGDEQYF
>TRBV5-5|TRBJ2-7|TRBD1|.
TGTGCCAGCAGCTTGGCCCCCGGACAGGGCCTCGAGCAGTACTTC
CASSLAPGQGLEQYF
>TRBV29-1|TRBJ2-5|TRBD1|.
TGCAGCGCCGACAACAGGGGGCAAAAAGAGACCCAGTACTTC
CSADNRGQKETQYF
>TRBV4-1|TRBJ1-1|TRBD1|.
TGCGCCAGCAGCCCTGGGACAGGGGCTAACACTGAAGCTTTCTTT
CASSPGTGANTEAFF
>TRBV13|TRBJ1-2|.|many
TGTGCCAGCAGCTACTACAGAAAGACAGGTCGCTATGGCTACACCTTC
CASSYYRKTGRYGYTF
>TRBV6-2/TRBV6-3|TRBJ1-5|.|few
TGTGCCAGCAGTAAGTCCGATCAGCCCCAGCATTTT
CASSKSDQPQHF
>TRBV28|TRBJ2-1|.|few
TGTGCCAGCAGCTTAGGAAACGAGATCGGGCAGTTCTTC
CASSLGNEIGQFF
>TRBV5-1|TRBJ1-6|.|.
TGCGCCAGCAGCTTGGCCCCCCAGGGAGATAATTCACCCCTCCACTTT
CASSLAPQGDNSPLHF
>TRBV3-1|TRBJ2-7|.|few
TGTGCCAGCAGCCCAGGGACCAGGGGGGCGCAACCCCCCGATTACGAGCAGTACTTC
CASSPGTRGAQPPDYEQYF
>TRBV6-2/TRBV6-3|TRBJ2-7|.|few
TGTGCCAGCAGTTGGGCCGTCCACTACGAGCAGTACTTC
CASSWAVHYEQYF
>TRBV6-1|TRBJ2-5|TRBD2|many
TGTGCCAGCAGTGAAATGGTGACTAGCGGGGGGTCCCTCAGAGAGACCCAGTACTTC
CASSEMVTSGGSLRETQYF
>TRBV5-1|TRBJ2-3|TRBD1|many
TGCGCCAGCAGCTTGGCGACAGGGGGCGAGTTGGATACGCAGTATTTT
CASSLATGGELDTQYF
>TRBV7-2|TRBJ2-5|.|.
TGTGCCAGCAGCCAGGGGGGGCAGGGTAGGGAGACCCAGTACTTC
CASSQGGQGRETQYF
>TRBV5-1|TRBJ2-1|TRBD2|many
TGCGCCAGCAGCTTGGCGGTAGCGGGATCCTACAATGAGCAGTTCTTC
CASSLAVAGSYNEQFF
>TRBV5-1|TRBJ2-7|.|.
TGCGCCAGCAGCTTGGGACAGGTATCCTACGAGCAGTACTTC
CASSLGQVSYEQYF
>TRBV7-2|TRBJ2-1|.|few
TGTGCCAGCAGCTTCGTCCCGGGAGTGACCTACAATGAGCAGTTCTTC
CASSFVPGVTYNEQFF
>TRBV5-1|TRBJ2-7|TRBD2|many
TGCGCCAGCAGCCCCGAACTAGCGGGAGGTTTCCACGAGCAGTACTTC
CASSPELAGGFHEQYF
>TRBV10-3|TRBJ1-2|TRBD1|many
TGTGCCATCAGCCGGGACAGGGAAAACTATGGCTACACCTTC
CAISRDRENYGYTF
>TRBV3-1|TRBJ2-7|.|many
TGTGCCAGCAGCCAAGTAACGGGGGCTTACGAGCAGTACTTC
CASSQVTGAYEQYF
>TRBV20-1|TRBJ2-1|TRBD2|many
TGCAGTGCTCGAAGTTCACTAGCGGGAGTTTCCAATGAGCAGTTCTTC
CSARSSLAGVSNEQFF
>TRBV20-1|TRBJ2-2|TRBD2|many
TGCAGTGCTACGACTAGCGGGGGGACGAACACCGGGGAGCTGTTTTTT
CSATTSGGTNTGELFF
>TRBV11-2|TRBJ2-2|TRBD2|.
TGTGCCAGCAGCCGATTAGCTGCGCGGGAGGGCCGAACCGGGGAGCTGTTTTTT
CASSRLAAREGRTGELFF
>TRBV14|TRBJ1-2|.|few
TGTGCCAGCAGCCGCAACCTGGGGGTTTTCTATGGCTACACCTTC
CASSRNLGVFYGYTF
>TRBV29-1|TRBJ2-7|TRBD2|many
TGCAGCGTCGACACGGGAGGGGCTAGGGAGCAGTACTTC
CSVDTGGAREQYF
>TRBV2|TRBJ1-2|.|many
TGTGCCAGCAGTGAAAGGCGACGGGGCTACACCTTC
CASSERRRGYTF
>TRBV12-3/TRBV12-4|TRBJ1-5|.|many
TGTGCCAGCAGTTTGTGGGGGAATATCAATCAGCCCCAGCATTTT
CASSLWGNINQPQHF
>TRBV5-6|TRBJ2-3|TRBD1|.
TGTGCCAGCAGCTTGGTCGGGACAGGGGGGTCCGGAGATACGCAGTATTTT
CASSLVGTGGSGDTQYF
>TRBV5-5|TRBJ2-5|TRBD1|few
TGTGCCAGCAGCTTGGGACAGGGGGTTGATACCCAGTACTTC
CASSLGQGVDTQYF
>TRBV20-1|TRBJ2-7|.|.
TGCAGTGCTTCGGACAGAAATCCCTACGAGCAGTACTTC
CSASDRNPYEQYF
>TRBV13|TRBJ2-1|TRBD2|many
TGTGCCAGCATCCTAGGGAGGGTCAATGAGCAGTTCTTC
CASILGRVNEQFF
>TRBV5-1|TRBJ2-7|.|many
TGCGCCAGCAGCGAACGGACTTCCTCTGAGCAGTACTTC
CASSERTSSEQYF
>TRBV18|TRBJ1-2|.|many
TGTGCCAGCCGGCGGGACCGTCCTTCTTATGGCTACACCTTC
CASRRDRPSYGYTF
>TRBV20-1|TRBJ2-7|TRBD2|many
TGCAGTGCAAGTAGCGGGGGGGCGGTCTACGAGCAGTACTTC
CSASSGGAVYEQYF
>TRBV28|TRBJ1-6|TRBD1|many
TGTGCCAGCAGTTTTCCTTTCCACAGGGGACGAAATTCACCCCTCCACTTT
CASSFPFHRGRNSPLHF
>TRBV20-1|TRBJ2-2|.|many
TGCAGTGCTAGTCAGGGGGGCACCGGGGAGCTGTTTTTT
CSASQGGTGELFF
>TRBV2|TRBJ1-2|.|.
TGTGCCAGCAGTGATTGGGACCGCTACTATGGCTACACCTTC
CASSDWDRYYGYTF
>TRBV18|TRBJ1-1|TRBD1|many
TGTGCCAGCTCACCCCGGACAGGGGGGAACACTGAAGCTTTCTTT
CASSPRTGGNTEAFF
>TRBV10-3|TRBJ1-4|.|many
TGTGCCATCAGTGAGTCGTCGCCAATTCAGGGAAAACTGTTTTTT
CAISESSPIQGKLFF
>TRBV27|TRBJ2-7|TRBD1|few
TGTGCCAGCAGTTCTGGACAGGGGACGTCCGAGCAGTACTTC
CASSSGQGTSEQYF
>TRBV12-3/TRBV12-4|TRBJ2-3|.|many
TGTGCCAGCAGTCTAGGGCCATCGGGGACGACGCAGTATTTT
CASSLGPSGTTQYF
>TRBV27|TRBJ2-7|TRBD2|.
TGTGCCAGCAGTTTACGACTAGCGGGCGACTACGAGCAGTACTTC
CASSLRLAGDYEQYF
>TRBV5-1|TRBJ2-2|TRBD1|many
TGCGCCAGCAGCTCCCGACAGGGCAACACCGGGGAGCTGTTTTTT
CASSSRQGNTGELFF
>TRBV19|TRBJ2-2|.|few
TGTGCCAGTAGTATCTCCCTAGCTCGTACCACCGGGGAGCTGTTTTTT
CASSISLARTTGELFF
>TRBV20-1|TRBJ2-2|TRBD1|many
TGCAGTGCCGGGACAGGGGTAGCCGGGGAGCTGTTTTTT
CSAGTGVAGELFF
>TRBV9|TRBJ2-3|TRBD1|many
TGTGCCAGCAGCCCCACCCCGGGACCAGGGGGAGATACGCAGTATTTT
CASSPTPGPGGDTQYF
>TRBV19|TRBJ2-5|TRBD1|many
TGTGCCAGTAGTGTCACCGGGACAGCTAAGAGAATGGCCCAGTACTTC
CASSVTGTAKRMAQYF